These T cell receptor beta chains were read from a single sample in a study of blood T cell repertoires in COVID-19. The protocol was immunoSEQ multiplex PCR, while the TCRdb copy is restricted to in-frame clones and leaves out a portion. The profile shows 70,000 or so clones, 70% to 80% of them singletons. The sample consisted of peripheral blood. These receptors came from a man in his 70s with acute or convalescent COVID-19. Each CDR3 is given without its conserved first and last residue. Each record gives: V gene, clone size, CDR3 protein. Size tells how often a clone was seen (once, few, many) or the class of an expanded clone, and some rows leave it out.

>TRBV6-4|-
ASSDPGRIASDEQY
>TRBV18|-
ASSFDRVNSGNTIY
>TRBV19|-
ASSIAASSYEQY
>TRBV28|many
ASSRPGTPEQY
>TRBV19|-
ASSFTGQSYEQY
>TRBV11-3|-
ASSPSHFVGAYNQPQH
>TRBV6-1|-
ASSEQQGGMRYT
>TRBV28|-
ASSRGGESSYEQY
>TRBV29-1|-
SVSRGGSTEAF
>TRBV28|-
ASSFSEEAF
>TRBV15|-
ATSRDLFGGRADTQY
>TRBV6-5|-
ASSPTGNSGNTIY
>TRBV5-1|few
ASSLRPTGDNSMNTEAF
>TRBV10-3|-
ATQGGNEKLF
>TRBV6-6|-
ASSYPGRADDTQY
>TRBV6-5|once
ASSTRDRGYNEQF
>TRBV28|-
ASSYGTGILANEKLF